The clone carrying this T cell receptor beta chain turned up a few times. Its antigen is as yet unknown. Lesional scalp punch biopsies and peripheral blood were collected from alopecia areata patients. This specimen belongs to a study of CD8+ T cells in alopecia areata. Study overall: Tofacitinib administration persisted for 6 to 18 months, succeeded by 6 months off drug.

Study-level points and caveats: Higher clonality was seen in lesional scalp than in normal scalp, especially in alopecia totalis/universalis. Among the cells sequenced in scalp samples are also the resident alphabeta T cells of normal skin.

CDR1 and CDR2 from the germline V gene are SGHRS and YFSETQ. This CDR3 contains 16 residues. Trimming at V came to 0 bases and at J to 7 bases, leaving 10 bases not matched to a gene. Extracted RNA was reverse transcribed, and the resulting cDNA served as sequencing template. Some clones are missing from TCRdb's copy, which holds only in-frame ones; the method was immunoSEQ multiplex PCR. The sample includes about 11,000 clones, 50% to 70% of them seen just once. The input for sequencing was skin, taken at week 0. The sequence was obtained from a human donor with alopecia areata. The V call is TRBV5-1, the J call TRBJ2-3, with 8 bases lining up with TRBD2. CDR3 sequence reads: CASSLVIGGAANTQYF. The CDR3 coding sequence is TGCGCCAGCAGCTTGGTCATCGGGGGGGCCGCAAATACGCAGTATTTT.